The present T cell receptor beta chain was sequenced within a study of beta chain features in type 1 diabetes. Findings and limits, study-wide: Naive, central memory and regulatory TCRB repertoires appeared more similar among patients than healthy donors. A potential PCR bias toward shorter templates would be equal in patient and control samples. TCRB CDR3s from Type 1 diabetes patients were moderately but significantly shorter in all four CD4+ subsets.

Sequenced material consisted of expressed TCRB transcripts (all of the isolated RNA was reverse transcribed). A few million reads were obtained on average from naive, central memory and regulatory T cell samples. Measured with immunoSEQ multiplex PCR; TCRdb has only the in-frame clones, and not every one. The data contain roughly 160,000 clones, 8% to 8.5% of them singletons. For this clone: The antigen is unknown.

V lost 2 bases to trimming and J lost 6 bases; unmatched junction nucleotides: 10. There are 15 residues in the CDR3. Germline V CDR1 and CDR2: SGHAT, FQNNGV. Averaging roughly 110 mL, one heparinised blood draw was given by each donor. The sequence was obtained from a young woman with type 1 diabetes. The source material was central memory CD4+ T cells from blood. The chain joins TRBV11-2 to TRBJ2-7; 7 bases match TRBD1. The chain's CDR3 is CASSLLVGDRGEQYF. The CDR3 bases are TGTGCCAGCAGCTTACTTGTTGGGGACAGAGGCGAGCAGTACTTC.